The T cell receptor (beta chain) under discussion was sequenced for a study of T-cell memory formation after mild COVID-19 listed by TCRdb under 2021. For context, the study as a whole: Most TCR sequence clusters were specific to one of the two donors. Two young, previously healthy adult volunteers made up the cohort, one male and one female. Longitudinal TCRalpha and TCRbeta repertoire sequencing tracked T-cell clones expanding and contracting after mild COVID-19 in two donors.

Sequencing instrument: Illumina NovaSeq 6000. Using 5'RACE with constant-segment primers, TCRalpha and TCRbeta cDNA libraries were constructed, with sample barcodes and unique molecular identifiers added in the process. Trizol reagent was used to extract RNA from every sample. Library amplification was performed in two PCR steps, and a second sample barcode and Illumina TruSeq adapters were introduced in the second step. Libraries were sequenced on an Illumina NovaSeq with 2 x 150 bp paired-end reads. In the paper's pipeline: Demultiplexing of reads and collapsing into UMI-guided consensus sequences were performed with migec v1.2.7. Using mixcr v2.1.11, UMI consensuses were aligned to TRA and TRB V and J templates and then assembled into clonotypes. A clonotype was counted as expanded or contracted only if both edgeR and NoisET called the change significant, with noise models trained on biological replicates. For edgeR calls, the thresholds were a false discovery rate-adjusted p below 0.01 and a log2 fold-change of 1. As an exploratory analysis of dynamics, max-normalized trajectories of the 1000 most abundant clonotypes were examined by PCA with hierarchical clustering. Separately sequenced CD4+ and CD8+ repertoires were used to assign the CD4 or CD8 phenotype of responding clones. In TCRdb, the public reads were trimmed at Q25 with fastp and aligned with MiXCR, with productive beta chains retained. Duplicate CDR3 protein sequences are folded into a single record with the most common DNA and genes. The V and J calls follow TCRdb's processing rather than the paper's. The sample table shows 260,000 or so distinct CDR3 sequences, and over 15% are seen once. The ten biggest clones cover 20% to 25% of the sample.

Broader findings and caveats from the paper: Only a couple of mild cases were covered by the study, and larger cohorts that include severe cases with pre-infection samples were considered necessary. Contracting CD4+ clones were found mainly in CM and EM memory subsets, while CD8+ clones were enriched in EMRA. From day 15 to 85, contracting clones showed balanced CD4/CD8 phenotypes, whereas a second wave of clones that expanded from day 15 to 37 leaned towards CD4+. Some responding clones were detected in pre-infection memory, suggesting pre-existing cross-reactive memory T cells joined the SARS-CoV-2 response. The second-wave clones that peaked on day 37 were not confirmed to be SARS-CoV-2 specific.

Ficoll-Paque density gradient centrifugation was used to isolate PBMCs. V sheds 6 bases and J sheds 3 bases, leaving 6 bases between their ends. CDR3 length: 11 amino acids, cysteine to phenylalanine. The CDR3 DNA has 33 bases and is translated from base 1. Reading the germline V gene (reference sequence) gives CDR1 SEHNR and CDR2 FQNEAQ. Comments on this clonotype: No antigen is known for it. No per-base quality is available; no much larger clone lies one base away.

The specimen sequenced was PBMCs or a T cell subset sorted from them (not recorded which). This sequence was found in a man aged 18 to 30 who had mild COVID-19 (a few samples of this study predate the infection). The sample titles of this study are shuffled in the database, so cell type and time point are left out; the donor was told from shared clones. The sequence is built from TRBV7-9 and TRBJ2-7; a tentative D call is TRBD2 (5 bases match). CDR3 sequence: CASRTSYEQYF. The DNA reads TGTGCCAGCAGAACTAGCTACGAGCAGTACTTC.